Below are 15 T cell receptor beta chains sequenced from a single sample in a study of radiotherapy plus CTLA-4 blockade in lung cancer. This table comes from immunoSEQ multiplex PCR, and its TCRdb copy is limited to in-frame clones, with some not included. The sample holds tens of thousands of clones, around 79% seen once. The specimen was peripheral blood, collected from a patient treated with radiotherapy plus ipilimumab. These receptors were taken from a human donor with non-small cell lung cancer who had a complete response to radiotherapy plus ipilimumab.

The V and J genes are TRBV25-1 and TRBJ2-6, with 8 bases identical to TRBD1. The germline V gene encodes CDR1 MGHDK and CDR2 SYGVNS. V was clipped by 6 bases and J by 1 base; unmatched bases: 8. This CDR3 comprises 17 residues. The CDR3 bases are TGTGCCAGCAGCCGGGACAGGAGTACTTCTGGGGCCAACGTCCTGACTTTC. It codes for CASSRDRSTSGANVLTF. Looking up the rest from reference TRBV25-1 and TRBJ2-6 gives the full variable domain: EADIYQTPRYLVIGTGKKITLECSQTMGHDKMYWYQQDPGMELHLIHYSYGVNSTEKGDLSSESTVSRIRTEHFPLTLESARPSHTSQYLCASSRDRSTSGANVLTFGAGSRLTVL.

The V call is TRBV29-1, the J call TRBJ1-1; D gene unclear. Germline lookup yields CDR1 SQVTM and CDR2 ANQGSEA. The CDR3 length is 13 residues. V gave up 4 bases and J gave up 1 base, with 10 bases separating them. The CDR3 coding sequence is TGCAGCGTTGCGACTTTCGCGAACACTGAAGCTTTCTTT. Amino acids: CSVATFANTEAFF.

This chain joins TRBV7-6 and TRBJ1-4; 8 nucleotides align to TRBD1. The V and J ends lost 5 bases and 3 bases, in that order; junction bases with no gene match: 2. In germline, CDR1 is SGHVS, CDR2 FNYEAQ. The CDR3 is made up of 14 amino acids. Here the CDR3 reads CASSPGGPNEKLFF. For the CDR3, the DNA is TGTGCCAGCAGCCCAGGGGGCCCTAATGAAAAACTGTTTTTT.

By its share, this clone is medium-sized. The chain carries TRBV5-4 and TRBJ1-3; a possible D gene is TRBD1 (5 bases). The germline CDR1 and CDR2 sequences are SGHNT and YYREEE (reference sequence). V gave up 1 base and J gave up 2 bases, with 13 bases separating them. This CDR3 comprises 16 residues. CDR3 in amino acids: CASSLSGIYTGNTIYF. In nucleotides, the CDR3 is TGTGCCAGCAGCTTGTCAGGGATCTATACTGGAAACACCATATATTTT.

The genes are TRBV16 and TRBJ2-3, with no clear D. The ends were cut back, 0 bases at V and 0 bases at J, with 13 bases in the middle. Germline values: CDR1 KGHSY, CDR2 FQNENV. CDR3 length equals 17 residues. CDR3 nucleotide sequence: TGTGCCAGCAGCCAATCTAGAAGACTCAGCAGCACAGATACGCAGTATTTT. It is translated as CASSQSRRLSSTDTQYF.

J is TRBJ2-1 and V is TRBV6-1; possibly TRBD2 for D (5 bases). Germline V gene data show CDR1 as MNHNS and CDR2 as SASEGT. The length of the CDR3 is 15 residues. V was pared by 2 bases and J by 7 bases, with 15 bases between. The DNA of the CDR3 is TGTGCCAGCAGTGAAACTAGGTCAGATGGGAATGAGCAGTTCTTC. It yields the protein CASSETRSDGNEQFF.

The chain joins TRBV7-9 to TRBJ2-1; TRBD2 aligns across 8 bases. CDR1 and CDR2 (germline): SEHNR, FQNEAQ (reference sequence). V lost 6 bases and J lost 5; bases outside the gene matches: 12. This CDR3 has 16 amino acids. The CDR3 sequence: CASSAPSGSPDNEQFF. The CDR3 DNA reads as TGTGCCAGCAGTGCTCCAAGCGGGAGTCCCGACAATGAGCAGTTCTTC. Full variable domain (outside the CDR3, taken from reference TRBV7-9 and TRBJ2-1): DTGVSQNPRHKITKRGQNVTFRCDPISEHNRLYWYRQTLGQGPEFLTYFQNEAQLEKSRLLSDRFSAERPKGSFSTLEIQRTEQGDSAMYLCASSAPSGSPDNEQFFGPGTRLTVL.

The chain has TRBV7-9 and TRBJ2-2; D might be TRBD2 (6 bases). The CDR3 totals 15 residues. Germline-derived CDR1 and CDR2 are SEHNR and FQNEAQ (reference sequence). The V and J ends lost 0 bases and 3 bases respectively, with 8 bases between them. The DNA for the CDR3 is TGTGCCAGCAGCTTAGCGCGGGGTGACACCGGGGAGCTGTTTTTT. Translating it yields CASSLARGDTGELFF.

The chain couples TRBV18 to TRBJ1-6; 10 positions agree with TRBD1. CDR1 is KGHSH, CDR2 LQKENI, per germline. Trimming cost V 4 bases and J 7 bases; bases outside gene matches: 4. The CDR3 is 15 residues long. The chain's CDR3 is CASSREGQGNSPLHF. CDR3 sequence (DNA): TGTGCCAGCTCACGGGAGGGACAGGGGAATTCACCCCTCCACTTT. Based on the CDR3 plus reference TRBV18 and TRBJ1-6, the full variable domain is NAGVMQNPRHLVRRRGQEARLRCSPMKGHSHVYWYRQLPEEGLKFMVYLQKENIIDESGMPKERFSAEFPKEGPSILRIQQVVRGDSAAYFCASSREGQGNSPLHFGNGTRLTVT.

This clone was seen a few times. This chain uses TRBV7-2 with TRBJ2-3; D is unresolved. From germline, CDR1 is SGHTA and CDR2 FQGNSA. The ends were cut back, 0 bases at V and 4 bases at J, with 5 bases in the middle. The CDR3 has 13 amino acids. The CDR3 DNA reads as TGTGCCAGCAGCTTAGCGAAGCCAGATACGCAGTATTTT. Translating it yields CASSLAKPDTQYF.

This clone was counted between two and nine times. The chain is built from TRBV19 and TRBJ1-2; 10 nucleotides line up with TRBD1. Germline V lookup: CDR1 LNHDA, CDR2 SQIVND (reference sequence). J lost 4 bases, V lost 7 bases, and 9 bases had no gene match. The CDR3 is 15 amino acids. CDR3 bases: TGTGCCAGTATTGGGACAGGGGATCCGAGCTATGGCTACACCTTC. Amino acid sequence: CASIGTGDPSYGYTF. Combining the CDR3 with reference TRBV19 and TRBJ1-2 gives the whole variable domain DGGITQSPKYLFRKEGQNVTLSCEQNLNHDAMYWYRQDPGQGLRLIYYSQIVNDFQKGDIAEGYSVSREKKESFPLTVTSAQKNPTAFYLCASIGTGDPSYGYTFGSGTRLTVV.

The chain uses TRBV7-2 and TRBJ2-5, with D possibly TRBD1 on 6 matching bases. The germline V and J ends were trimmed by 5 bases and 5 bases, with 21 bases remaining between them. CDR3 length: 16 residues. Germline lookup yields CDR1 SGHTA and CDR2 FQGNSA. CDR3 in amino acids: CASSRGRGSAGETQYF. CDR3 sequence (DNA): TGTGCCAGCAGCAGGGGCAGGGGAAGCGCGGGCGAGACCCAGTACTTC.

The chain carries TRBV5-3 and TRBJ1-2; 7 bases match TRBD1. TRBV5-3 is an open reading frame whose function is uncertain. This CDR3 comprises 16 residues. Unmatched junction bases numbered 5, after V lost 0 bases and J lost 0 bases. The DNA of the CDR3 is TGTGCCAGAAGCTTGGTCCCGACAGGGACTAACTATGGCTACACCTTC. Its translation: CARSLVPTGTNYGYTF.

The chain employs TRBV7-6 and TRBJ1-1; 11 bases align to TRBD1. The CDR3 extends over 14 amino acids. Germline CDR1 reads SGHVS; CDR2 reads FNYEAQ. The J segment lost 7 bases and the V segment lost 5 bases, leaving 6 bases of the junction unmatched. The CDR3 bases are TGTGCCAGCAGCCAATCCGGGACAGGGGGTGAAGCTTTCTTT. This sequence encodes CASSQSGTGGEAFF.

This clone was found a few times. Here the CDR3 DNA reads TGCGCCAGCAGCTTGGGGCGGACAGACAATTATGGCTACACCTTC. Translation: CASSLGRTDNYGYTF. This chain uses TRBV5-1 with TRBJ1-2, with D tentatively TRBD1 (6 bases). Germline V CDR1 and CDR2: SGHRS, YFSETQ. This CDR3 spans 15 amino acids. V was pared by 0 bases and J by 5 bases, with 14 bases between.